Shown below are 23 T cell receptor beta chains from a single sample sequenced in a study of cytomegalovirus exposure and HLA in healthy donors. Using immunoSEQ multiplex PCR, the repertoire was profiled, and TCRdb retains in-frame clones only, with some absent. The sample holds 200,000 to 300,000 clones; about 87% are singletons and the top ten take about 2.5%. The source material was PBMCs. The receptors here all came from a man between 18 and 29 years old in good health and CMV-seronegative.

This chain links TRBV18 with TRBJ1-2; 10 nucleotides line up with TRBD1. This CDR3 has 15 residues. V dropped 6 bases and J dropped 0; count of bases not matched to a gene: 4. Germline CDR1 is KGHSH and CDR2 is LQKENI. Written as DNA, the CDR3 is TGTGCCAGCTCGACCGGGACAGGGGCTAACTATGGCTACACCTTC. It codes for CASSTGTGANYGYTF.

CDR3 sequence: CASSLQGPGETQYF. The CDR3 DNA follows: TGCGCCAGCAGCTTGCAGGGGCCCGGGGAGACCCAGTACTTC. V is TRBV5-1 and J is TRBJ2-5, with D perhaps matching TRBD1 (6 bases). From germline, CDR1 is SGHRS and CDR2 YFSETQ. V gave up 1 base and J gave up 5 bases, with 12 bases separating them. The CDR3 runs to 14 residues.

V is TRBV18 and J is TRBJ1-1, with TRBD1 identical over 10 bases. The V and J ends lost 3 bases and 4 bases, in that order; junction bases with no gene match: 8. Per germline, CDR1 KGHSH and CDR2 LQKENI. The CDR3 consists of 16 residues. The CDR3 loop reads CASSPDRGRYSTEAFF. The CDR3, as DNA: TGTGCCAGCTCACCTGACAGGGGGCGATACTCCACTGAAGCTTTCTTT.

The rearrangement uses TRBV27 and TRBJ1-6; TRBD1 agrees at 9 bases. The J segment lost 8 bases and the V segment lost 3 bases, leaving 2 bases of the junction unmatched. The CDR3 is 14 residues long. Germline V gene sequence: CDR1 MNHEY, CDR2 SMNVEV (reference sequence). As DNA, the CDR3 is TGTGCCAGCAGTTTCGGGACAGGGCATTCACCCCTCCACTTT. It encodes CASSFGTGHSPLHF.

The CDR3 sequence is CASRSGLLNSPLHF. Written as DNA, the CDR3 is TGTGCCAGCAGATCGGGACTTTTGAATTCACCCCTCCACTTT. J is TRBJ1-6 and V is TRBV27; possible D gene TRBD1, 5 bases. The CDR3 sequence is 14 residues long. Between the trimmed V and J ends, which lost 6 bases and 7 bases, there was a span of 13 bases. The V gene's germline CDR1 is MNHEY and CDR2 SMNVEV (reference sequence).

The chain carries TRBV5-5 and TRBJ1-4, with a tentative D call TRBD1 (5 bases). The V end was cut by 4 bases, the J end by 8 bases, with 18 bases between. Germline V CDR1 and CDR2: SGHKS, YYEKEE (reference sequence). The CDR3 is made up of 15 amino acids. As DNA, the CDR3 is TGTGCCAGCAGCCCCCGCAGGGAGGTCGGAGAAAAACTGTTTTTT. Residues: CASSPRREVGEKLFF.

The chain joins TRBV18 to TRBJ1-2; maybe TRBD1 (5 bases). Trimming left V 0 bases short and J 4 bases short, with 9 bases between. The germline V gene has CDR1 KGHSH and CDR2 LQKENI. This CDR3 has 14 amino acids. The CDR3 DNA reads TGTGCCAGCTCACCACCCGGGGGATCCTATGGCTACACCTTC. Translation gives CASSPPGGSYGYTF.

The CDR3 sequence: CASEYRDEQYF. The CDR3 DNA reads as TGTGCCAGCGAGTACCGAGACGAGCAGTACTTC. V usage is TRBV6-6 and J usage is TRBJ2-7; D is uncertain. CDR1 is MNHNY and CDR2 is SVGAGI in the germline V gene (reference sequence). This CDR3 has 11 amino acids. With 8 bases removed from V and 5 bases from J, the gap between germline ends came to 10 bases.

The chain is built from TRBV27 and TRBJ1-2; TRBD1 matches at 10 bases. Trimming took 3 bases from V and 7 from J; bases not matched to a gene: 8. Germline CDR1 reads MNHEY; CDR2 reads SMNVEV (reference sequence). This CDR3 region has 15 residues. The CDR3 here is CASSLSGQGDGGYTF. As DNA, the CDR3 is TGTGCCAGCAGTTTGTCCGGACAGGGGGATGGTGGCTACACCTTC.

This chain uses TRBV11-2 with TRBJ1-5, with D hard to call. This CDR3 has 13 residues. Germline V CDR1 and CDR2: SGHAT, FQNNGV. Between the trimmed V and J ends, which lost 0 bases and 4 bases, there was a span of 4 bases. CDR3 coding DNA: TGTGCCAGCAGCTTAGACAGAAATCAGCCCCAGCATTTT. Its protein product is CASSLDRNQPQHF.

The V and J genes are TRBV28 and TRBJ1-2, with D tentatively TRBD1 (5 bases). The CDR3 loop spans 15 amino acids. Germline-derived CDR1 and CDR2 are MDHEN and SYDVKM. V was shortened by 10 bases and J by 3 bases, with 21 bases between the two germline ends. CDR3 protein: CATPPDRGVDYGYTF. For the CDR3, the DNA is TGTGCCACCCCGCCGGACCGGGGGGTGGACTATGGCTACACCTTC.

The gene calls are TRBV27 and TRBJ1-2, with TRBD1 matching 9 bases. CDR1 is MNHEY and CDR2 is SMNVEV in the germline V gene (reference sequence). J gave up 0 bases and V 6 bases, and 5 bases lay outside the gene matches. The CDR3 runs to 15 residues. Here the CDR3 DNA reads TGTGCCAGCAGGGGGACAGGGCAAGCTAACTATGGCTACACCTTC. Encoded protein: CASRGTGQANYGYTF.

The gene calls are TRBV4-3 and TRBJ1-6; no definite D call. The germline gives CDR1 LGHNA, CDR2 YSLEER. This CDR3 is built from 13 residues. Between the trimmed V and J ends, which lost 0 bases and 7 bases, there was a span of 4 bases. As DNA, the CDR3 is TGCGCCAGCAGCCAAGACGGGAATTCACCCCTCCACTTT. Its protein is CASSQDGNSPLHF.

The chain employs TRBV2 and TRBJ2-7; D unclear. The CDR3 totals 14 residues. The germline V gene has CDR1 SNHLY and CDR2 FYNNEI. V was clipped by 5 bases and J by 6 bases, with 17 bases between them. For the CDR3, the DNA is TGTGCCAGCAGTATTGGCGGCGTAGTCTCCGAGCAGTACTTC. As protein: CASSIGGVVSEQYF. Using reference TRBV2 and TRBJ2-7 for the parts outside the CDR3, the full variable domain is EPEVTQTPSHQVTQMGQEVILRCVPISNHLYFYWYRQILGQKVEFLVSFYNNEISEKSEIFDDQFSVERPDGSNFTLKIRSTKLEDSAMYFCASSIGGVVSEQYFGPGTRLTVT.

The gene calls are TRBV7-3 and TRBJ2-5; 9 bases agree with TRBD2. Per the germline V gene, CDR1 is SGHTA and CDR2 is FQGTGA. The CDR3 has 15 amino acids. The V and J ends lost 1 base and 7 bases, in that order; junction bases with no gene match: 7. Here the CDR3 DNA reads TGTGCCAGCAGCTTAAATAGCGGGAGTGTTTGGACCCAGTACTTC. It codes for CASSLNSGSVWTQYF.

The J gene is TRBJ2-1, the V gene TRBV5-4; 7 nucleotides match TRBD2. Germline V CDR1 and CDR2: SGHNT, YYREEE (reference sequence). The CDR3 runs 14 residues. J gave up 4 bases and V 2 bases, and 3 bases lay outside the gene matches. The CDR3 here is CASSLAGLYNEQFF. CDR3 nucleotide sequence: TGTGCCAGCAGCTTAGCGGGGCTATACAATGAGCAGTTCTTC.

The CDR3, as DNA: TGTGCCTGGAGTCCCCCCGGGGGAGAGCAGTACTTC. It translates to CAWSPPGGEQYF. The rearrangement links TRBV30 to TRBJ2-7, with D possibly being TRBD2 (6 bases). Per the germline V gene, CDR1 is GTSNPN and CDR2 is SVGIG (reference sequence). V was pared by 2 bases and J by 7 bases, with 12 bases between. The CDR3 sequence is 12 residues long.

V usage is TRBV5-5 and J usage is TRBJ2-7, with TRBD2 as a possible D gene (7 bases). The V and J ends lost 0 bases and 6 bases respectively, with 10 bases between them. This CDR3 is built from 13 residues. CDR1 is SGHKS, CDR2 YYEKEE, per germline (reference sequence). The CDR3 loop is CASSLDREGEQYF. In nucleotides, the CDR3 is TGTGCCAGCAGCTTGGACAGGGAGGGCGAGCAGTACTTC.

The chain combines TRBV25-1 with TRBJ2-3, with 12 bases that match TRBD2. The CDR3 runs 16 residues. Germline V gene lookup returns CDR1 MGHDK and CDR2 SYGVNS. The ends lost 5 bases at V and 1 base at J; junction bases unmatched: 4. Here the CDR3 reads CASSTLAGGRTDTQYF. CDR3 sequence (DNA): TGTGCCAGCAGTACTCTAGCGGGAGGGCGCACAGATACGCAGTATTTT. The variable domain in full, completed from reference TRBV25-1 and TRBJ2-3, reads EADIYQTPRYLVIGTGKKITLECSQTMGHDKMYWYQQDPGMELHLIHYSYGVNSTEKGDLSSESTVSRIRTEHFPLTLESARPSHTSQYLCASSTLAGGRTDTQYFGPGTRLTVL.

The V gene is TRBV9, the J gene TRBJ2-5, with TRBD2 as a possible D gene (6 bases). The CDR3 consists of 14 residues. Looked up from germline, CDR1 is SGDLS and CDR2 is YYNGEE. With 0 bases removed from V and 5 bases from J, the gap between germline ends came to 11 bases. The CDR3 sequence is CASSVAQRAETQYF. DNA for the CDR3: TGTGCCAGCAGCGTAGCCCAGCGGGCTGAGACCCAGTACTTC.

The chain couples TRBV5-8 to TRBJ1-5; a possible D gene is TRBD1 (6 bases). The length of the CDR3 is 14 residues. The V and J ends lost 1 base and 6 bases respectively, with 11 bases between them. Germline CDR1 and CDR2: SGHTS and YDEGEE. As DNA, the CDR3 is TGTGCCAGCAGCTTGTTAGGGGGGGGTCAGCCCCAGCATTTT. Protein product: CASSLLGGGQPQHF.

The V and J genes are TRBV11-3 and TRBJ2-5, with 8 bases aligning to TRBD1. V shed 5 bases and J 5 bases; nucleotides not matched to a gene: 13. The CDR3 has 16 residues. Germline CDR1 and CDR2: SGHNT and YENEEA. The CDR3 DNA is TGTGCCAGCAGCCCAGGGGGCGGCGACCGGCAGGAGACCCAGTACTTC. Translation: CASSPGGGDRQETQYF.

V is TRBV5-1 and J is TRBJ2-3; D is unclear. This CDR3 comprises 12 residues. Per the germline V gene, CDR1 is SGHRS and CDR2 is YFSETQ. V lost 4 bases, J lost 6 bases, and 9 bases lay in between. CDR3 sequence (DNA): TGCGCCAGCAGCCTATCTTTGGATACGCAGTATTTT. Its protein product is CASSLSLDTQYF.